These T cell receptor beta chains were read from a single sample in a study of Ad26.COV2.S vaccination and SARS-CoV-2 variants. Repertoires were generated with immunoSEQ multiplex PCR, while TCRdb's copy carries only in-frame clones and drops some. Among under 550,000 clones, 75% to 95% were seen once, and the ten largest hold 12%. The sample consisted of peripheral blood, taken in a trial of Ad26.COV2.S vaccine versus placebo. The receptor set was obtained from a person aged 18-65 years who received the Ad26.COV2.S COVID-19 vaccine or a placebo. Both conserved end residues are part of each CDR3. A D gene is named only where the DNA matches it firmly. Expanded clones are given a class, and other clones once, few, many or no size at all.

v_gene: TRBV10-3; abundance: NA; j_gene: TRBJ1-2; d_gene: TRBD1; CDR3aa: CAISEDRVGGHGYTF; CDR3nt: TGTGCCATCAGTGAGGACAGGGTGGGAGGGCATGGCTACACCTTC
v_gene: TRBV30; abundance: NA; j_gene: TRBJ1-1; d_gene: NA; CDR3aa: CAWNPTRNTEAFF; CDR3nt: TGTGCCTGGAATCCGACCCGGAACACTGAAGCTTTCTTT
v_gene: TRBV19; abundance: NA; j_gene: TRBJ2-7; d_gene: TRBD2; CDR3aa: CASSISLAGVIEQYF; CDR3nt: TGTGCCAGTAGTATTTCACTAGCGGGAGTCATAGAGCAGTACTTC
v_gene: TRBV19; abundance: NA; j_gene: TRBJ1-5; d_gene: NA; CDR3aa: CASSIRGVGQPQHF; CDR3nt: TGTGCCAGTAGTATACGGGGTGTTGGTCAGCCCCAGCATTTT
v_gene: TRBV9; abundance: NA; j_gene: TRBJ2-3; d_gene: NA; CDR3aa: CASSPEGGASTQYF; CDR3nt: TGTGCCAGCAGCCCCGAGGGGGGAGCATCAACGCAGTATTTT
v_gene: TRBV7-2; abundance: NA; j_gene: TRBJ2-5; d_gene: TRBD2; CDR3aa: CASSTSGGGQETQYF; CDR3nt: TGTGCCAGCAGCACATCGGGGGGGGGCCAAGAGACCCAGTACTTC
v_gene: TRBV2; abundance: few; j_gene: TRBJ2-2; d_gene: NA; CDR3aa: CASTNGATTGELFF; CDR3nt: TGTGCCAGCACGAATGGGGCGACCACCGGGGAGCTGTTTTTT
v_gene: TRBV4-1; abundance: NA; j_gene: TRBJ1-1; d_gene: TRBD1; CDR3aa: CASSQDENRQGVNTEAFF; CDR3nt: TGCGCCAGCAGCCAAGATGAAAACAGACAGGGGGTGAACACTGAAGCTTTCTTT
v_gene: TRBV9; abundance: NA; j_gene: TRBJ2-3; d_gene: TRBD2; CDR3aa: CASSAGLAGGPGTDTQYF; CDR3nt: TGTGCCAGCAGCGCCGGACTAGCGGGAGGGCCTGGCACAGATACGCAGTATTTT
v_gene: TRBV28; abundance: NA; j_gene: TRBJ2-1; d_gene: NA; CDR3aa: CASRPRGTGLRNEQFF; CDR3nt: TGTGCCAGCAGACCAAGAGGAACAGGGCTCCGCAATGAGCAGTTCTTC
v_gene: TRBV4-3; abundance: NA; j_gene: TRBJ2-3; d_gene: TRBD2; CDR3aa: CASSQGWPSGRYDTQYF; CDR3nt: TGCGCCAGCAGCCAAGGATGGCCTAGCGGGCGATACGATACGCAGTATTTT
v_gene: TRBV7-2; abundance: once; j_gene: TRBJ2-5; d_gene: NA; CDR3aa: CASKTWGVETQYF; CDR3nt: TGTGCCAGCAAAACATGGGGGGTTGAGACCCAGTACTTC
v_gene: TRBV28; abundance: few; j_gene: TRBJ2-2; d_gene: NA; CDR3aa: CASSLYTGELFF; CDR3nt: TGTGCCAGCAGTTTATACACCGGGGAGCTGTTTTTT
v_gene: TRBV3-1/TRBV3-2; abundance: NA; j_gene: TRBJ2-2; d_gene: NA; CDR3aa: CASSQGGYTGELFF; CDR3nt: TGTGCCAGCAGCCAGGGTGGATACACCGGGGAGCTGTTTTTT
v_gene: TRBV7-6; abundance: NA; j_gene: TRBJ1-6; d_gene: NA; CDR3aa: CASSLGAKNYNSPLHF; CDR3nt: TGTGCCAGCAGCTTAGGAGCGAAAAATTATAATTCACCCCTCCACTTT
v_gene: TRBV4-1; abundance: NA; j_gene: TRBJ2-7; d_gene: NA; CDR3aa: CASSTGTYSYEQYF; CDR3nt: TGCGCCAGCAGCACAGGGACATACTCCTACGAGCAGTACTTC
v_gene: TRBV7-3; abundance: once; j_gene: TRBJ2-2; d_gene: NA; CDR3aa: CASSLLRGELFF; CDR3nt: TGTGCCAGCAGCCTATTAAGGGGGGAGCTGTTTTTT
v_gene: TRBV2; abundance: NA; j_gene: TRBJ2-1; d_gene: TRBD2; CDR3aa: CASSGLAILAGRGYEQFF; CDR3nt: TGTGCCAGCAGCGGCTTAGCGATCCTAGCGGGACGGGGATATGAGCAGTTCTTC
v_gene: TRBV27; abundance: NA; j_gene: TRBJ2-7; d_gene: NA; CDR3aa: CAGGKGPYEQYF; CDR3nt: TGTGCCGGAGGGAAAGGACCCTACGAGCAGTACTTC
v_gene: TRBV4-1; abundance: NA; j_gene: TRBJ2-7; d_gene: NA; CDR3aa: CASSQPNGNEQYF; CDR3nt: TGCGCCAGCAGCCAGCCAAATGGTAACGAGCAGTACTTC
v_gene: TRBV18; abundance: NA; j_gene: TRBJ2-1; d_gene: NA; CDR3aa: CASSPPARGSYNEQFF; CDR3nt: TGTGCCAGCTCACCACCGGCTAGGGGCTCCTACAATGAGCAGTTCTTC
v_gene: TRBV7-9; abundance: NA; j_gene: TRBJ1-2; d_gene: TRBD1; CDR3aa: CASTSGIAGQGVGYTF; CDR3nt: TGTGCCAGCACCTCCGGGATTGCGGGACAGGGAGTTGGCTACACCTTC
v_gene: TRBV6-5; abundance: NA; j_gene: TRBJ1-2; d_gene: NA; CDR3aa: CASSRGTDYGYTF; CDR3nt: TGTGCCAGCAGCCGGGGGACCGACTATGGCTACACCTTC
v_gene: TRBV12-3/TRBV12-4; abundance: NA; j_gene: TRBJ2-5; d_gene: NA; CDR3aa: CASSLGGTQYF; CDR3nt: TGTGCCAGCAGTTTGGGAGGGACCCAGTACTTC
v_gene: TRBV19; abundance: NA; j_gene: TRBJ2-2; d_gene: NA; CDR3aa: CASSPAWLTGELFF; CDR3nt: TGTGCCAGTAGTCCCGCCTGGCTCACCGGGGAGCTGTTTTTT
v_gene: TRBV2; abundance: NA; j_gene: TRBJ2-5; d_gene: NA; CDR3aa: CASSEALRGAPPETQYF; CDR3nt: TGTGCCAGCAGTGAAGCGCTTCGAGGGGCCCCACCCGAGACCCAGTACTTC
v_gene: TRBV4-3; abundance: few; j_gene: TRBJ2-7; d_gene: TRBD1; CDR3aa: CASSPDRDYEQYF; CDR3nt: TGCGCCAGCAGCCCTGACAGGGACTACGAGCAGTACTTC
v_gene: TRBV28; abundance: NA; j_gene: TRBJ2-2; d_gene: NA; CDR3aa: CASSWLAATGELFF; CDR3nt: TGTGCCAGCAGTTGGCTGGCGGCCACCGGGGAGCTGTTTTTT
v_gene: TRBV5-4; abundance: NA; j_gene: TRBJ2-1; d_gene: NA; CDR3aa: CASSSGLVGSYNEQFF; CDR3nt: TGTGCCAGCAGCTCCGGACTGGTGGGTTCCTACAATGAGCAGTTCTTC
v_gene: TRBV10-3; abundance: NA; j_gene: TRBJ2-3; d_gene: NA; CDR3aa: CAISDSRNTDTQYF; CDR3nt: TGTGCCATCAGTGATTCTAGGAACACAGATACGCAGTATTTT
v_gene: TRBV3-1/TRBV3-2; abundance: NA; j_gene: TRBJ1-5; d_gene: NA; CDR3aa: CASSQAGIGNQPQHF; CDR3nt: TGTGCCAGCAGCCAAGCTGGCATCGGGAATCAGCCCCAGCATTTT
v_gene: TRBV2; abundance: few; j_gene: TRBJ2-2; d_gene: NA; CDR3aa: CASSEVIGNTGELFF; CDR3nt: TGTGCCAGCAGTGAAGTAATTGGGAACACCGGGGAGCTGTTTTTT
v_gene: TRBV18; abundance: NA; j_gene: TRBJ1-3; d_gene: NA; CDR3aa: CASSRADTIYF; CDR3nt: TGTGCCAGCTCACGGGCGGACACCATATATTTT
v_gene: TRBV11-1; abundance: NA; j_gene: TRBJ2-3; d_gene: NA; CDR3aa: CASSSPPGRDTQYF; CDR3nt: TGTGCCAGCAGCTCCCCGCCGGGGCGAGATACGCAGTATTTT
v_gene: TRBV13; abundance: NA; j_gene: TRBJ2-5; d_gene: NA; CDR3aa: CASSWDGVGIVKTQYF; CDR3nt: TGTGCCAGCAGCTGGGACGGGGTGGGGATTGTGAAGACCCAGTACTTC
v_gene: TRBV7-6; abundance: once; j_gene: TRBJ2-1; d_gene: TRBD2; CDR3aa: CASSSGLAPGNEQFF; CDR3nt: TGTGCCAGCAGCTCGGGACTAGCCCCTGGCAATGAGCAGTTCTTC
v_gene: TRBV6-4; abundance: NA; j_gene: TRBJ2-2; d_gene: NA; CDR3aa: CASSEGGAGELFF; CDR3nt: TGTGCCAGCAGTGAAGGGGGGGCCGGGGAGCTGTTTTTT
v_gene: TRBV19; abundance: NA; j_gene: TRBJ1-1; d_gene: TRBD1; CDR3aa: CASSNYRDSPYMNTEAFF; CDR3nt: TGTGCCAGTAGTAACTACCGGGACAGCCCGTACATGAACACTGAAGCTTTCTTT
v_gene: TRBV5-5; abundance: NA; j_gene: TRBJ1-3; d_gene: TRBD1; CDR3aa: CASSSNPDRHSGNTIYF; CDR3nt: TGTGCCAGCAGCTCAAATCCGGACAGGCACTCTGGAAACACCATATATTTT
v_gene: TRBV27; abundance: NA; j_gene: TRBJ1-2; d_gene: NA; CDR3aa: CASSLYPGINYGYTF; CDR3nt: TGTGCCAGCAGTTTATATCCCGGGATAAACTATGGCTACACCTTC
v_gene: TRBV15; abundance: NA; j_gene: TRBJ2-7; d_gene: TRBD2; CDR3aa: CATSRVLAGGREQYF; CDR3nt: TGTGCCACCAGCAGAGTACTAGCGGGAGGGCGGGAGCAGTACTTC
v_gene: TRBV21-1; abundance: NA; j_gene: TRBJ2-4; d_gene: NA; CDR3aa: CASSKAPVTVAKNIQYF; CDR3nt: TGTGCCAGCAGCAAAGCGCCAGTAACCGTGGCCAAAAACATTCAGTACTTC
v_gene: TRBV6-1; abundance: NA; j_gene: TRBJ2-1; d_gene: NA; CDR3aa: CASSEAGGSYNEQFF; CDR3nt: TGTGCCAGCAGTGAAGCCGGAGGGAGTTACAATGAGCAGTTCTTC
v_gene: TRBV7-3; abundance: NA; j_gene: TRBJ2-1; d_gene: TRBD1; CDR3aa: CASSFARDSRYNEQFF; CDR3nt: TGTGCCAGCAGCTTCGCCAGGGACAGCCGATACAATGAGCAGTTCTTC
v_gene: TRBV15; abundance: NA; j_gene: TRBJ2-7; d_gene: TRBD2; CDR3aa: CATSGGLAGGREQYF; CDR3nt: TGTGCCACCAGCGGGGGACTAGCGGGAGGGCGCGAGCAGTACTTC
v_gene: TRBV6-5; abundance: NA; j_gene: TRBJ2-1; d_gene: TRBD2; CDR3aa: CASSYSASGSNEQFF; CDR3nt: TGTGCCAGCAGTTACTCGGCTAGCGGGAGCAATGAGCAGTTCTTC
v_gene: TRBV6-1; abundance: NA; j_gene: TRBJ2-2; d_gene: NA; CDR3aa: CASSDIGDRELFF; CDR3nt: TGTGCCAGCAGTGATATCGGGGATAGGGAGCTGTTTTTT
v_gene: TRBV4-1; abundance: NA; j_gene: TRBJ1-3; d_gene: NA; CDR3aa: CASSRESGNTIYF; CDR3nt: TGCGCCAGCAGCCGTGAGTCTGGAAACACCATATATTTT
v_gene: TRBV7-3; abundance: NA; j_gene: TRBJ2-1; d_gene: NA; CDR3aa: CASSPEGQNNEQFF; CDR3nt: TGTGCCAGCAGCCCCGAGGGACAAAACAATGAGCAGTTCTTC
v_gene: TRBV5-6; abundance: NA; j_gene: TRBJ1-3; d_gene: NA; CDR3aa: CASSSRDILSGNTIYF; CDR3nt: TGTGCCAGCAGCTCCCGGGACATCCTCTCTGGAAACACCATATATTTT
v_gene: TRBV3-1/TRBV3-2; abundance: few; j_gene: TRBJ1-1; d_gene: NA; CDR3aa: CASSLQQGSTEAFF; CDR3nt: TGTGCCAGCAGCCTACAACAGGGATCCACTGAAGCTTTCTTT
v_gene: TRBV29-1; abundance: NA; j_gene: TRBJ1-5; d_gene: NA; CDR3aa: CSVRDTNQPQHF; CDR3nt: TGCAGCGTTCGGGACACCAATCAGCCCCAGCATTTT
v_gene: TRBV11-2; abundance: NA; j_gene: TRBJ2-1; d_gene: NA; CDR3aa: CASSQGSSYEQFF; CDR3nt: TGTGCCAGCAGCCAAGGTAGCTCATATGAGCAGTTCTTC